This TCR beta chain emerged from a study of T cells after yellow fever vaccination. Points from the study as a whole: FACS-sorted repertoires could contain abundant clonotypes contaminating from the bulk population. Reappearance after the booster was seen for most primary-vaccination clones, at roughly 96% CD4 and around 88% CD8.

It was through 5'RACE template switching that TCR cDNA was made, with a universal primer site and UMIs added. One entry per CDR3 protein results from TCRdb running MiXCR on the 5' RACE reads. The sample lists about 340,000 distinct CDR3 sequences, around 12% occurring once. In its sample, this clonotype was seen a few times. Its antigen is not identified. Trimming left V 5 bases short and J 7 bases short, with 17 bases between. CDR3 length equals 13 residues. Per germline, CDR1 DFQATT and CDR2 SNEGSKA (reference sequence). The sample was CD4+ T cells sorted from PBMCs, taken 15 days after the yellow fever booster vaccination. The TCR originated in a man younger than 35 who received the YFV17D yellow fever vaccine. V usage is TRBV20-1 and J usage is TRBJ2-5, with D perhaps TRBD1 (6 bases). For the CDR3, the DNA is TGCAGTGCTGGGGCAGGGGTGAAAGGGACCCAGTACTTC. Translated: CSAGAGVKGTQYF.